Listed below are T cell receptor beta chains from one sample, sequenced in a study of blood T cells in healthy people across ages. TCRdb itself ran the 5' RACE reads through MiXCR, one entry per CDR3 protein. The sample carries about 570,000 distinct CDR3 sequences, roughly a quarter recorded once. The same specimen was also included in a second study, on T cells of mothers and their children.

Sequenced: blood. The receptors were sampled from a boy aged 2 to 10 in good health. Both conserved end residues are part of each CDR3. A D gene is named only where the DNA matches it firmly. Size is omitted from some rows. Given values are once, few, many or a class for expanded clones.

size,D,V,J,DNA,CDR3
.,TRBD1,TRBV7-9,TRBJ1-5,TGTGCCAGCAGCATAGCAGGGGGCGGGCAGCCCCAGCATTTT,CASSIAGGGQPQHF
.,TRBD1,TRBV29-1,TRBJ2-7,TGCAGCGCTCTGACAGGGGGCTACGAGCAGTACTTC,CSALTGGYEQYF
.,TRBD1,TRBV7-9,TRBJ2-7,TGTGCCAGCAGCTTATCGACAGGGGGAGAGCAGTACTTC,CASSLSTGGEQYF
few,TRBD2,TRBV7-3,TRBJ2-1,TGTGCCAGCAGCTTAACCGCCAGCGGGGTAAACAATGAGCAGTTCTTC,CASSLTASGVNNEQFF
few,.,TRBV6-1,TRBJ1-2,TGTGCCAGCAGTGAAATTCCAGGGTGGTACTATGGCTACACCTTC,CASSEIPGWYYGYTF
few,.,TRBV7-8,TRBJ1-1,TGTGCCAGCAGCTTAGACAGTTCCGGGTTTTCGGTGAACACTGAAGCTTTCTTT,CASSLDSSGFSVNTEAFF
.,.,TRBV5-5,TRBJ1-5,TGTGCCAGCAGCTTGTATCAGGGAAATCAGCCCCAGCATTTT,CASSLYQGNQPQHF
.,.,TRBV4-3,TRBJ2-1,TGCGCCAGCAGCCAAGGGGGGAGCATCTCCTACAATGAGCAGTTCTTC,CASSQGGSISYNEQFF
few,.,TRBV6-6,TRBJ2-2,TGTGCCACTACAGGGACGGGGCCGCCCGGGGAGCTGTTTTTT,CATTGTGPPGELFF
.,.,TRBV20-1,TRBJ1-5,TGCAGTGCTAGACCAACCGATCAGCCCCAGCATTTT,CSARPTDQPQHF
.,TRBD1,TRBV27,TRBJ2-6,TGTGCCAGCAGTAGGGTTAGGGGGCGCAACGTCCTGACTTTC,CASSRVRGRNVLTF
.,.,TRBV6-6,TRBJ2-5,TGTGCCAGCAGTTACTCGGGCGGCGGGGAGACCCAGTACTTC,CASSYSGGGETQYF
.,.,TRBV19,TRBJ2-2,TGTGCCAGTCGCCCCTGGGGGGGCGCCCCGGACACCGGGGAGCTGTTTTTT,CASRPWGGAPDTGELFF
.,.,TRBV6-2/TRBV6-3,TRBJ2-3,TGTGCCAGCAGCAACCCCGGGACGAGCACAGATACGCAGTATTTT,CASSNPGTSTDTQYF
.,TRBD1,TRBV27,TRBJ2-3,TGTGCCAGCAGTTTCCTCGGGACAGGGGAGGGAGATACGCAGTATTTT,CASSFLGTGEGDTQYF
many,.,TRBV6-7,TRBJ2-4,TGTGCCAGCAGTTACACAGCCAAAAACATTCAGTACTTC,CASSYTAKNIQYF
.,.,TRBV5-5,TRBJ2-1,TGTGCCAGCACCCCGACAGGAGTCCTATACAATGAGCAGTTCTTC,CASTPTGVLYNEQFF
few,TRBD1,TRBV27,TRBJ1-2,TGTGCCAGCAGTTGGTCAGGGGGCGACTATGGCTACACCTTC,CASSWSGGDYGYTF
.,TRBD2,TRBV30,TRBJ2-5,TGTGCCTGGAGTACGTCTAGCGGGAGGGTGGGAGAGACCCAGTACTTC,CAWSTSSGRVGETQYF
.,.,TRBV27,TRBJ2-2,TGTGCCAGCAGTTTATCTGCGCCCGGGGAGCTGTTTTTT,CASSLSAPGELFF